The present entry profiles one T cell receptor beta chain with its context. Its specificity is unknown. The sample originates from a study of identical twins. Study results and limitations: A lower insertion count was a feature of abundant cord blood beta clonotypes, with no such feature in memory repertoires.

This CDR3 spans 14 amino acids. Germline loops: CDR1 DFQATT, CDR2 SNEGSKA (reference sequence). Deletions cut 0 bases from V and 2 bases from J, with 8 bases between. TCRdb analysed the 5' RACE reads with MiXCR anew, one entry per CDR3 protein. Of 450,000 to 600,000 distinct CDR3 sequences listed, more than 20% are singletons. The same sample was also studied in work on yellow fever vaccine responses in identical twins.

The V gene is TRBV20-1, the J gene TRBJ2-1; TRBD2 is a possible D gene (5 bases). This receptor was identified in a woman aged 18-29 years in good health. What was sequenced was CD4+ T cells sorted from blood. The CDR3 loop is CSARDQRTYNEQFF. In DNA, the CDR3 is TGCAGTGCTAGAGATCAGCGGACCTACAATGAGCAGTTCTTC.